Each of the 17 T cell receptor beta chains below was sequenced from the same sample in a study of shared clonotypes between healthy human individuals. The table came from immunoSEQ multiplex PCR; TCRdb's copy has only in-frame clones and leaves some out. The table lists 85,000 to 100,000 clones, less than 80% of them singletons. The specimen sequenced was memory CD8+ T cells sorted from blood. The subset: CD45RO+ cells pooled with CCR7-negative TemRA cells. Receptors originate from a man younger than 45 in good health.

Here the CDR3 DNA reads TGCGCCAGCAGCCAAGGGTGGACAGGGGGCAGCGAGCAGTACTTC. The encoded protein is CASSQGWTGGSEQYF. This chain joins TRBV4-3 and TRBJ2-7, with TRBD1 matching over 11 bases. Germline V CDR1 and CDR2: LGHNA, YSLEER. The trim removed 1 base at V and 6 bases at J, leaving 5 bases unmatched. The CDR3 covers 15 residues.

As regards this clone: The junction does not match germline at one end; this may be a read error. The CDR3 sequence is CASSAGAPGVLFF. CDR3 nucleotide sequence: TGTGCCAGCAGTGCGGGAGCCCCTGGGGTGCTGTTTTTT. The rearrangement joins TRBV28 to TRBJ2-2; TRBD2 aligns across 7 bases. Germline V gene sequence: CDR1 MDHEN, CDR2 SYDVKM. The CDR3 runs to 13 residues.

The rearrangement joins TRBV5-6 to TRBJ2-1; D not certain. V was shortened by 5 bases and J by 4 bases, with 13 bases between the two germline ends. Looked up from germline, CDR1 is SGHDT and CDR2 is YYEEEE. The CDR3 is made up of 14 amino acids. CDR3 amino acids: CASRLYLGYNEQFF. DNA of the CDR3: TGTGCCAGCAGACTTTATCTAGGGTACAATGAGCAGTTCTTC.

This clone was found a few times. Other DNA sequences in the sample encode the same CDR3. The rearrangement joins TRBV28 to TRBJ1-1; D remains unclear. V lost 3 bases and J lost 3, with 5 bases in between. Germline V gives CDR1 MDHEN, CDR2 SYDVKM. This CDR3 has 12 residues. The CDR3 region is CASSFGYTEAFF. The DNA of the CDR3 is TGTGCCAGCAGTTTTGGATACACTGAAGCTTTCTTT.

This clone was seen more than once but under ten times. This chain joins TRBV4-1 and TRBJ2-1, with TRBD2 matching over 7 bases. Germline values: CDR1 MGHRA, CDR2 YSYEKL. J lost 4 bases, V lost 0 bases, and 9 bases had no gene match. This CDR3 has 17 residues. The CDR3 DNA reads TGCGCCAGCAGCCAAGATGGGGCGGGAGTGGGGTACAATGAGCAGTTCTTC. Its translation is CASSQDGAGVGYNEQFF.

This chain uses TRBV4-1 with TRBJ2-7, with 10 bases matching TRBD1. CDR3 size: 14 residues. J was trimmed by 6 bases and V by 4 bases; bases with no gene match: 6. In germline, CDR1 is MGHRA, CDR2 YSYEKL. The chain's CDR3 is CASSPRQGAFEQYF. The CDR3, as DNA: TGCGCCAGCAGCCCCCGACAGGGGGCATTCGAGCAGTACTTC.

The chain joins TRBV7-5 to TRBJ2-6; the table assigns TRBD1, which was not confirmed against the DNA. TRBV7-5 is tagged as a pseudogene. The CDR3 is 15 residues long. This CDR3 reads CARSCRQSRANVLTF. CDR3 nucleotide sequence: TGTGCCAGAAGCTGTAGACAAAGTCGGGCCAACGTCCTGACTTTC.

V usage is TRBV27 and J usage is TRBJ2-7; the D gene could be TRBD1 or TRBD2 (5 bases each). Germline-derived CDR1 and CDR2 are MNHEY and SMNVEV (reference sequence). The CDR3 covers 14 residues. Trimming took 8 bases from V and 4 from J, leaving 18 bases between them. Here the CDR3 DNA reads TGTGCCAGCGCTCCTTGGGACGACTCATACGAGCAGTACTTC. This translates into CASAPWDDSYEQYF.

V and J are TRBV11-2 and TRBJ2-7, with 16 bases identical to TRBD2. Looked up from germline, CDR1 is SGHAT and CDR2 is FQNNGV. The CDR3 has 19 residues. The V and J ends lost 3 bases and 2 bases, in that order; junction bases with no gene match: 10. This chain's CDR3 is CASSFGTSGRGPPTYEQYF. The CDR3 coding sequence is TGTGCCAGCAGCTTCGGGACTAGCGGGAGGGGCCCGCCGACCTACGAGCAGTACTTC.

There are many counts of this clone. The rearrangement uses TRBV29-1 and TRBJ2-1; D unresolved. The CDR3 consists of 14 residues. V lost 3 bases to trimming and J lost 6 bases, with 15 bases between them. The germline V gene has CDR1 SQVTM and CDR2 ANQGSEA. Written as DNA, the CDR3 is TGCAGCGTTGATGAGACCGTCTTGGGCAATGAGCAGTTCTTC. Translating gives CSVDETVLGNEQFF.

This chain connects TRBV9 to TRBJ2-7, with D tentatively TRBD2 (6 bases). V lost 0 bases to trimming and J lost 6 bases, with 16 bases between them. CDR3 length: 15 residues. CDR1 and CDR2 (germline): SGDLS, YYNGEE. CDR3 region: CASSVDGSLASEQYF. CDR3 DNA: TGTGCCAGCAGCGTAGATGGCTCGCTAGCGAGCGAGCAGTACTTC.

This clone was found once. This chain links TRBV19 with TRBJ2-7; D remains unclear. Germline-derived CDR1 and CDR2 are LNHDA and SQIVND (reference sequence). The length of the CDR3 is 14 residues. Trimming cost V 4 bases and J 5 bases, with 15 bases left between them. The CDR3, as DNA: TGTGCCAGTAGTAATCGGCCGGGTCTCGACGAGCAGTACTTC. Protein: CASSNRPGLDEQYF.

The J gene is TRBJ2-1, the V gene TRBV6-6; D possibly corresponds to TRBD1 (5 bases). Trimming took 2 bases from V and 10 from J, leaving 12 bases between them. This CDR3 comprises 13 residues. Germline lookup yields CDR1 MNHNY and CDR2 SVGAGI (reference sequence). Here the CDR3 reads CASSYLDSQEQFF. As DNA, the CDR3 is TGTGCCAGCAGTTACCTCGACAGTCAAGAGCAGTTCTTC.

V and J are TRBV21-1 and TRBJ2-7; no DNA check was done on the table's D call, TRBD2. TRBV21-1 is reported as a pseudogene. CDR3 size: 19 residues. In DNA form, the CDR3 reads TGTGCCAGCAGCAAAGTTGGAAGGCGGGCGGGAGGCCATTCCTACGAGCAGTACTTC. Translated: CASSKVGRRAGGHSYEQYF.

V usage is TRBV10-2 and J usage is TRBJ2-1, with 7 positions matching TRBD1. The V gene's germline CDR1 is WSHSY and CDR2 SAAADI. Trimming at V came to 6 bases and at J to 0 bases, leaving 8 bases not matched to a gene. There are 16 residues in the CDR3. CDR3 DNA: TGCGCCAGCAGCGAGGGGACAGTTGCCTCCTACAATGAGCAGTTCTTC. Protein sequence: CASSEGTVASYNEQFF.

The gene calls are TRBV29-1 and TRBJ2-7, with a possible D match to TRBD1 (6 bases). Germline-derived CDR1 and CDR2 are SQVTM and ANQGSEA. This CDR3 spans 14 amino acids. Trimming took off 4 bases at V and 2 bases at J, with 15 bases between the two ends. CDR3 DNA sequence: TGCAGCGTTGCATACAGGGACAATCCCTACGAGCAGTACTTC. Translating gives CSVAYRDNPYEQYF.

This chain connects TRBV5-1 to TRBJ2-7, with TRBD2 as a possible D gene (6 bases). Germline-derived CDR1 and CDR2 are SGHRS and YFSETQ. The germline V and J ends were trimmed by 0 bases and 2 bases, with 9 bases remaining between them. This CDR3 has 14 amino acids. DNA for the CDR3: TGCGCCAGCAGCTTGGGGGACTTTGCCTACGAGCAGTACTTC. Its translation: CASSLGDFAYEQYF.